One sample yielded the 31 T cell receptor beta chains listed below, sequenced in a study of T cells in Graves' hyperthyroidism and ophthalmopathy. Using RNA transcripts as the source, TCR beta CDR3 regions were amplified. The HTBI set primed first-round TCR CDR3 RT-PCR. Each CDR3 protein is one row after TCRdb ran MiXCR on the multiplex PCR reads. Here the sample spans some 560,000 distinct CDR3 sequences, 15% to 17% being singletons. The specimen was blood. The source of these receptors is a woman aged 30 to 39 with Graves' hyperthyroidism.

This sequence joins TRBV18 and TRBJ2-1; the match to TRBD2 covers 13 bases. V shed 3 bases, J shed 7 bases, and the junction held 15 bases outside the gene matches. The CDR3 runs to 19 residues. The germline gives CDR1 KGHSH, CDR2 LQKENI. The chain's CDR3 is CASSPPGLAGTVFENEQFF. In nucleotides, the CDR3 is TGTGCCAGCTCACCCCCGGGACTAGCGGGGACCGTCTTTGAAAATGAGCAGTTCTTC.

This clonotype was counted ten times or more. The chain recombines TRBV20-1 with TRBJ1-1, with D hard to call. Germline V gene data show CDR1 as DFQATT and CDR2 as SNEGSKA (reference sequence). The CDR3 is made up of 13 amino acids. Between the trimmed V and J ends, which lost 0 bases and 5 bases, there was a span of 10 bases. CDR3 in amino acids: CSARDEGWTEAFF. The CDR3 nucleotides are TGCAGTGCTAGAGATGAGGGCTGGACTGAAGCTTTCTTT.

The chain carries TRBV5-1 and TRBJ2-5; tentatively, D is TRBD1 (5 bases). V dropped 7 bases and J dropped 2 bases, with 21 bases sitting between them. Germline V gives CDR1 SGHRS, CDR2 YFSETQ. CDR3 size: 16 residues. The CDR3 region has the DNA TGCGCCAGCGGCGAGGCCCCTTTCACAGGTCAAGAGACCCAGTACTTC. Amino acids: CASGEAPFTGQETQYF.

This chain uses TRBV9 with TRBJ2-3; no clear D gene. Germline values: CDR1 SGDLS, CDR2 YYNGEE. The CDR3 length is 14 residues. Trimming shortened V by 0 bases and J by 4 bases, and 9 bases separated the two germline ends. The CDR3: CASSVVHPADTQYF. DNA of the CDR3: TGTGCCAGCAGCGTAGTTCACCCCGCAGATACGCAGTATTTT. Complete variable domain (other parts from reference TRBV9 and TRBJ2-3): DSGVTQTPKHLITATGQRVTLRCSPRSGDLSVYWYQQSLDQGLQFLIQYYNGEERAKGNILERFSAQQFPDLHSELNLSSLELGDSALYFCASSVVHPADTQYFGPGTRLTVL.

This clonotype has a handful of counts. The chain joins TRBV7-2 to TRBJ1-6; D is uncertain. Trimming left V 10 bases short and J 1 base short, with 11 bases between. This CDR3 is 14 amino acids long. CDR1 SGHTA and CDR2 FQGNSA come from the germline V gene. For the CDR3, the DNA is TGTGCCACCACAAGGTGGTCCTATAATTCACCCCTCCACTTT. It specifies CATTRWSYNSPLHF.

This clonotype occurred many times. V gene TRBV24-1 combines with J gene TRBJ2-5; TRBD2 is a possible D gene (6 bases). This CDR3 has 15 residues. Trimming removed 2 bases from V and 7 bases from J, with 16 bases in between. From germline, CDR1 is KGHDR and CDR2 SFDVKD. The CDR3 DNA reads as TGTGCCACCAGTGATTCTACCGGGACTGGGGGGACCCAGTACTTC. Encoded protein: CATSDSTGTGGTQYF.

This clonotype occurred a few times. This chain connects TRBV19 to TRBJ1-5; D is ambiguous. The CDR3 totals 12 residues. Trimming cost V 3 bases and J 9 bases, with 9 bases left between them. Germline CDR1 LNHDA, CDR2 SQIVND (reference sequence). For the CDR3, the DNA is TGTGCCAGTAGTATCCCAGGCTGGCCCCAGCATTTT. Its translation is CASSIPGWPQHF.

This clonotype is a singleton in its sample. This sequence may be a read error, since a much larger clone differs from it by one base. The rearrangement joins TRBV28 to TRBJ1-4, with 10 bases matching TRBD1. The CDR3 runs 16 residues. From germline, CDR1 is MDHEN and CDR2 SYDVKM. DNA of the CDR3: TGTGCCAGCAGTTCAACCGGGACAGGGGAAAGTGAAAAACTGTCTTTT. Its protein is CASSSTGTGESEKLSF.

A note on this clonotype: This sequence may be a read error, since a much larger clone differs from it by one base. V gene TRBV7-2 combines with J gene TRBJ2-7, with D possibly being TRBD1 (5 bases). Germline values: CDR1 SGHTA, CDR2 FQGNSA. With 5 bases removed from V and 5 bases from J, the gap between germline ends came to 22 bases. CDR3 size: 16 residues. The CDR3 DNA reads TGTGCCAGCAGCGGGGCTAGGACCGTCGAGACCCACGAGCAGTACTTC. This codes for CASSGARTVETHEQYF.

This clonotype was seen repeatedly, ten times or more. This rearrangement joins TRBV7-2 to TRBJ2-3; 10 bases are shared with TRBD2. Germline loops: CDR1 SGHTA, CDR2 FQGNSA. This CDR3 region has 17 residues. After removal of 1 base from V and 6 bases from J, the junction contained 10 bases not matched to a gene. CDR3 region: CASSLGTSGNRGDTQYF. CDR3 nucleotides: TGTGCCAGCAGCTTAGGAACTAGCGGGAACCGGGGGGATACGCAGTATTTT.

V is TRBV4-3 and J is TRBJ2-7, with D perhaps matching TRBD1 or TRBD2 (8 bases each). The CDR3 covers 21 residues. Germline loops: CDR1 LGHNA, CDR2 YSLEER. V was pared by 4 bases and J by 3 bases, with 34 bases between. The DNA for the CDR3 is TGCGCCAGCAGCCCACAACTACCAGGACAGGGTGTCAGCGGGAGATACTACGAGCAGTACTTC. It codes for CASSPQLPGQGVSGRYYEQYF.

This clonotype was seen a handful of times. The CDR3 sequence is CSVDRPSGYLYEQFF. The CDR3, as DNA: TGCAGCGTTGACCGTCCTAGCGGGTACTTGTATGAGCAGTTCTTC. The rearrangement uses TRBV29-1 and TRBJ2-1, with TRBD2 identical over 8 bases. Germline V CDR1 and CDR2: SQVTM, ANQGSEA. This CDR3 has 15 residues. Trimming took 3 bases from V and 8 from J; bases not matched to a gene: 12.

A remark on this clonotype: A much larger clonotype is one base distant, so this may be a read error. The chain employs TRBV7-9 and TRBJ2-2; the match to TRBD2 covers 11 bases. V shed 3 bases, J shed 4 bases, and the junction held 4 bases outside the gene matches. This CDR3 has 16 residues. The germline CDR1 and CDR2 sequences are SEHNR and FQNEAQ (reference sequence). The CDR3 DNA reads TGTGCCAGCAGCTTGACTAGCGGGAAAGGCACCGGGGAGCTGTTTTTT. Translated, it gives CASSLTSGKGTGELFF.

The chain has TRBV20-1 and TRBJ2-3; tentatively, D is TRBD1 (6 bases). Trimming took 6 bases from V and 1 from J, leaving 8 bases between them. This CDR3 has 12 residues. Germline V gene data show CDR1 as DFQATT and CDR2 as SNEGSKA (reference sequence). The DNA for the CDR3 is TGCAGTGCCAAGGGGGGCACAGATACGCAGTATTTT. This codes for CSAKGGTDTQYF.

This clonotype was observed many times. This rearrangement joins TRBV7-2 to TRBJ2-1, with a possible D match to TRBD2 (6 bases). Germline lookup yields CDR1 SGHTA and CDR2 FQGNSA. This CDR3 is 15 amino acids long. The germline V and J ends were trimmed by 2 bases and 4 bases, with 12 bases remaining between them. CDR3 amino acids: CASSLRGLQYNEQFF. CDR3 DNA sequence: TGTGCCAGCAGCTTAAGGGGACTGCAATACAATGAGCAGTTCTTC.

The chain is built from TRBV7-9 and TRBJ1-5; 7 bases fit TRBD1. CDR3 length equals 15 residues. Per germline, CDR1 SEHNR and CDR2 FQNEAQ (reference sequence). J gave up 3 bases and V 5 bases, and 7 bases lay outside the gene matches. The CDR3 is CASSPPGTVNQPQHF. The CDR3 coding sequence is TGTGCCAGCAGCCCTCCTGGGACAGTCAATCAGCCCCAGCATTTT.

This clonotype was counted ten times or more. The gene calls are TRBV12-3 or TRBV12-4 and TRBJ1-5; tentatively, D is TRBD1 (5 bases). The CDR3 consists of 15 residues. Trimming stripped 1 base from V and 5 bases from J, with 12 bases between. The CDR3 nucleotides read TGTGCCAGCAGTTTAGGGGACCTGAGGGATCAGCCCCAGCATTTT. Translating it yields CASSLGDLRDQPQHF.

CDR3 nucleotides: TGTGCCGCCCGGACCGGGGGGCTGTCCGGGGAGCTGTTTTTT. This translates into CAARTGGLSGELFF. V usage is TRBV3-1 and J usage is TRBJ2-2; maybe TRBD2 (7 bases). The germline CDR1 and CDR2 sequences are LGHDT and YNNKEL (reference sequence). V was pared by 11 bases and J by 6 bases, with 19 bases between. The CDR3 spans 14 residues.

Remarks on this clonotype: It may be a read error: a sequence one base away is much more abundant. This sequence joins TRBV5-1 and TRBJ2-1; perhaps TRBD2 as D (7 bases). The DNA end lines up better with TRBJ2-7; the J call may be wrong. Germline V CDR1 and CDR2: SGHRS, YFSETQ. The CDR3 has 17 amino acids. The CDR3 protein is CASSLGGIGGSSNEQYF. CDR3 DNA sequence: TGTGCCAGCAGCTTAGGGGGGATCGGCGGGAGTTCTAATGAGCAGTACTTC.

This clonotype was seen a few times. The V call is TRBV19, the J call TRBJ1-2; 9 bases align to TRBD1. V shed 2 bases and J 4 bases; nucleotides not matched to a gene: 2. Germline-derived CDR1 and CDR2 are LNHDA and SQIVND (reference sequence). The CDR3 covers 14 residues. The CDR3 region has the DNA TGTGCCAGTAGTATAAGGGACAGGGTCTATGGCTACACCTTC. Translation gives CASSIRDRVYGYTF.

CDR3 sequence reads: CASSYSAGQGTTAEQFF. The CDR3 nucleotides read TGTGCCAGCAGTTATTCGGCGGGACAGGGGACCACGGCTGAGCAGTTCTTC. The chain joins TRBV6-5 to TRBJ2-1; 10 bases align to TRBD1. V was clipped by 3 bases and J by 9 bases; unmatched bases: 14. Germline-derived CDR1 and CDR2 are MNHEY and SVGAGI. The CDR3 is 17 residues long.

The chain links TRBV20-1 to TRBJ2-1; D is unclear. This CDR3 has 11 amino acids. Trimming cost V 2 bases and J 9 bases, with 8 bases left between them. The V gene's germline CDR1 is DFQATT and CDR2 SNEGSKA (reference sequence). The CDR3, as DNA: TGCAGTGCTAGAAACGGTGGTGAGCAGTTCTTC. Translated, it gives CSARNGGEQFF.

The chain joins TRBV5-1 to TRBJ1-2; D is unresolved. Germline V gene data show CDR1 as SGHRS and CDR2 as YFSETQ. The CDR3 runs to 13 residues. V was trimmed by 2 bases and J by 0 bases, leaving 5 bases between them. CDR3 DNA sequence: TGCGCCAGCAGCTTCGACACTAACTATGGCTACACCTTC. Translation gives CASSFDTNYGYTF.

This clonotype was seen many times. The chain recombines TRBV20-1 with TRBJ1-6, with no clear D. CDR3 length equals 13 residues. Germline loops: CDR1 DFQATT, CDR2 SNEGSKA (reference sequence). Trimming took off 0 bases at V and 8 bases at J, with 8 bases between the two ends. The CDR3 nucleotides are TGCAGTGCTAGAGAGGTGGCAGATTCACCCCTCCACTTT. Its translation is CSAREVADSPLHF.

This clonotype was seen ten or more times. The chain joins TRBV3-1 to TRBJ1-5, with no clear D. In germline, CDR1 is LGHDT, CDR2 YNNKEL (reference sequence). V gave up 2 bases and J gave up 4 bases, with 6 bases separating them. This CDR3 comprises 13 residues. The CDR3 is CASSQWENQPQHF. The CDR3, as DNA: TGTGCCAGCAGCCAATGGGAAAATCAGCCCCAGCATTTT.

This clonotype was picked up many times. The J gene is TRBJ2-1, the V gene TRBV30; 11 nucleotides match TRBD2. Trimming cost V 7 bases and J 7 bases; bases outside gene matches: 12. The CDR3 spans 15 residues. CDR1 is GTSNPN and CDR2 is SVGIG in the germline V gene (reference sequence). For the CDR3, the DNA is TGTGCCTTGGAAACAGGAACTAGCGGGGGAAATGAGCAGTTCTTC. This encodes CALETGTSGGNEQFF. Full variable domain (outside the CDR3, taken from reference TRBV30 and TRBJ2-1): SQTIHQWPATLVQPVGSPLSLECTVEGTSNPNLYWYRQAAGRGLQLLFYSVGIGQISSEVPQNLSASRPQDRQFILSSKKLLLSDSGFYLCALETGTSGGNEQFFGPGTRLTVL.

This clonotype has a count of ten or more. CDR3 sequence (DNA): TGTGCCAGCAGCTTGAGGGCGGACACTGAAGCTTTCTTT. It encodes CASSLRADTEAFF. The rearrangement uses TRBV7-9 and TRBJ1-1; D is unresolved. Trimming shortened V by 3 bases and J by 3 bases, and 8 bases separated the two germline ends. From germline, CDR1 is SEHNR and CDR2 FQNEAQ (reference sequence). The CDR3 has 13 residues.

The rearrangement links TRBV19 to TRBJ1-1; D is ambiguous. V dropped 3 bases and J dropped 3 bases, with 11 bases sitting between them. The CDR3 is made up of 14 amino acids. The germline V gene encodes CDR1 LNHDA and CDR2 SQIVND (reference sequence). Here the CDR3 reads CASSMNQWDTEAFF. The CDR3 region has the DNA TGTGCCAGTAGTATGAATCAGTGGGACACTGAAGCTTTCTTT.

This clonotype was found a few times. This sequence joins TRBV4-2 and TRBJ2-1, with 7 bases matching TRBD2. Germline trimming cut 4 bases from V and 5 bases from J; bases unmatched to any gene: 11. CDR3 length: 16 residues. The germline CDR1 and CDR2 sequences are LGHNA and YNFKEQ. For the CDR3, the DNA is TGTGCCAGCAGCCCCCCAGAGGCGGGAGTTAACAATGAGCAGTTCTTC. It translates to CASSPPEAGVNNEQFF.

In this sample, this clonotype turned up a few times. J is TRBJ1-1 and V is TRBV5-4; TRBD1 might be the D (6 bases). Germline values: CDR1 SGHNT, CDR2 YYREEE (reference sequence). Trimming took off 5 bases at V and 5 bases at J, with 13 bases between the two ends. The CDR3 is 13 amino acids. The CDR3 bases are TGTGCCAGCAGTCTAGACCAGGGGACTGAAGCTTTCTTT. Protein: CASSLDQGTEAFF.

The table lists this clonotype with a few counts. The rearrangement uses TRBV13 and TRBJ2-3, with 7 bases identical to TRBD2. The CDR3 is 14 residues long. With V trimmed by 9 bases and J by 4 bases, 10 bases remained unmatched. The germline CDR1 and CDR2 sequences are PRHDT and FYEKMQ (reference sequence). Here the CDR3 DNA reads TGTGCCAGTAGTACGGGCGGGAGAGCAGATACGCAGTATTTT. The encoded protein is CASSTGGRADTQYF.